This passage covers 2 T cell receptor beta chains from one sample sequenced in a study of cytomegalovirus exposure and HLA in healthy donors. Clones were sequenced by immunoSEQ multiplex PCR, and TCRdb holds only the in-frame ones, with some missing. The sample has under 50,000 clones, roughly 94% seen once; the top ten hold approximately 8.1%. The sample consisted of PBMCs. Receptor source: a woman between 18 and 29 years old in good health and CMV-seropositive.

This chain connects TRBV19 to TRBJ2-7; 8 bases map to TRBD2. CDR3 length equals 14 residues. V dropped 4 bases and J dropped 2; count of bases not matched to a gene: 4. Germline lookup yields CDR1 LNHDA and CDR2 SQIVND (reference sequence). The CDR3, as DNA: TGTGCCAGTAGTAACTTAGCGGGACCCTACGAGCAGTACTTC. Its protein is CASSNLAGPYEQYF.

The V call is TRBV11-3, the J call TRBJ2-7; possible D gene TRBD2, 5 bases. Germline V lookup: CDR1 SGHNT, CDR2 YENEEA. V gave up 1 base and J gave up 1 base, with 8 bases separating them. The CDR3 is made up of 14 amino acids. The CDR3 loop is CASSLGWESYEQYF. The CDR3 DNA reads TGTGCCAGCAGCTTAGGATGGGAGTCCTACGAGCAGTACTTC.